This TCR beta chain was captured by sequencing in a study of PD-L1 blockade in urothelial cancer (dated by TCRdb to about 2017). About the investigation overall: All patients started therapy in about 2014 and received atezolizumab 1,200 mg intravenously every 3 weeks. About 85% of the roughly 29 patients were males with bladder-origin urothelial cancer, and about 65% of the roughly 29 reported a prior smoking history. Patients had an ECOG performance status of 0 or 1 and had received between 0 and 3 prior chemotherapy regimens. Blood samples were analyzed at 3 weeks after treatment start (second dose) and at 6 weeks after treatment start. Blood samples gave median yields of approximately 130,000 T cells and 82,636 unique TCRs, along with a median clonality of around 0.08. Somatic, immune and clinical correlates of response to PD-L1 blockade with atezolizumab in urothelial cancer were the focus of an exploratory multi-omic analysis. Pretreatment tumor samples, along with matched peripheral blood collected serially before and after atezolizumab treatment, underwent TCR sequencing. Progression-free survival longer than 6 months counted as durable clinical benefit, and TCR features were additionally tested against both progression-free and overall survival. In the same patients, pretreatment tumors underwent whole exome sequencing and RNA sequencing in addition to TCR sequencing. Several patients achieved durable clinical benefit and approximately 19 did not. Pretreatment blood TCR-seq was available for about 30 patients, at least one posttreatment blood collection was obtained for around 25 patients, and tumor TCR-seq was available for around 25 patients. Overall results and qualifications from the work: Small sample size (n of about 30) and many exploratory analyses mean the results are intended to be hypothesis-generating. Improved progression-free and overall survival was found to be associated with pretreatment peripheral blood TCR clonality below the median. Greater expansion of tumor-associated TCR clones in peripheral blood 3 weeks after the start of treatment was observed in patients with durable benefit (n of about 20, p = 0.022).

Comment on this clone: It lacks a known antigen. No per-base quality is available; no much larger clone lies one base away.

The trim is 1 base for V and 8 bases for J, with a gap of 8 bases between the germline ends. Sequences ENHRY (CDR1) and SYGVKD (CDR2) are obtained from the germline V gene. From cysteine to phenylalanine, the CDR3 is 12 amino acids long. The DNA shown is the 36-base CDR3, in frame from base 1. The time point label here, explained by the study, means: pretreatment peripheral blood. The cohort comprised 25 to 35 patients with locally advanced or metastatic urothelial carcinoma treated at Memorial Sloan Kettering on a trial protocol. Peripheral blood mononuclear cells were collected from each patient pretreatment and during treatment, giving between 1 and 8 total time points per patient. The Qiagen DNeasy Blood extraction kit was used to purify genomic DNA from total PBMCs and tumor samples. Collected pretreatment and during treatment, PBMCs were isolated and stored as previously described. To estimate absolute template abundance from read counts, synthetic TCR analog templates were spiked into each PCR. Using the immunoSEQ assay, TCRbeta CDR3 regions were amplified from genomic DNA with bias-controlled V and J gene primers. Sequencing of rearranged TCRbeta segments was performed at approximately 20X coverage. In the source study's methods: Sequencing errors were corrected by clustering and CDR3s were annotated against IMGT to assign V, D and J genes. Out-of-frame and stop-codon sequences were excluded, and only productive TCRbeta rearrangements were used in downstream analyses. Clonality was computed as one minus Shannon entropy normalized by the log of the number of unique productive sequences. Clones differing between time points or between blood and tumor were identified using Fisher's exact test with Benjamini-Hochberg correction, with an adjusted p below 0.01 applied as the threshold. Entries here come from immuneACCESS through TCRdb and include only in-frame sequences with V and J called. Some clones fail to appear in such tables; in the studies checked, an unresolved V gene covers under half of the shortfall, and the cause of the remainder is unknown. The D gene and trimming were derived from the DNA, and the V and J assignments and clone size from that table. The sample table records about 88,000 clones; about 89% of these occur just once. The biggest ten clones account for over 0.95% of the sample.

The sample consisted of PBMCs, taken around atezolizumab (anti-PD-L1) treatment. The source is a woman of 80 years or more with urothelial cancer. The V and J genes are TRBV10-3 and TRBJ1-2, with the D segment identity uncertain. The base sequence is TGTGCCATCAGTGAGTTTTATGTCGGCTACACCTTC. Translation gives CAISEFYVGYTF.